Listed below are T cell receptor beta chains from one sample, sequenced in a study of early T cells in non-severe SARS-CoV-2 infection. MiXCR, run by TCRdb on the 5' RACE reads, gives a single entry per CDR3 protein. The sample records about 52,000 distinct CDR3 sequences, 11% being singletons. Sequencing was performed on whole blood. The receptors come from an adult who was a healthcare worker with PCR-confirmed SARS-CoV-2 infection or an uninfected control (not recorded which). Both conserved end residues are trimmed from each CDR3. The order of the fields is J gene, V gene, clone size, CDR3 protein. Size is stated for part of the rows, as once, few or many counts, or as a class when the clone is expanded.

TRBJ2-7 TRBV2 . ASSRQGGPYEQY
TRBJ2-7 TRBV5-1 . ASGTGTGSYEQY
TRBJ2-3 TRBV5-1 few ASSGGTAFTDTQY
TRBJ2-3 TRBV6-2/TRBV6-3 few ASTLLGESDTQY
TRBJ1-1 TRBV18 many ASSPFGGEPTEAF
TRBJ1-5 TRBV12-3/TRBV12-4 . ASSLELSNQPQH
TRBJ2-3 TRBV7-7 many ASSPGVAGAMDTQY
TRBJ1-6 TRBV20-1 many SAEKDRGNSPLH
TRBJ2-5 TRBV5-1 few ASSPDRGSETQY
TRBJ1-6 TRBV4-1 few ASSQEPPSSSYNSPLH
TRBJ2-7 TRBV6-6 . ASSYSVLAGTSSYEQY
TRBJ2-1 TRBV29-1 few SVLRATGKNEQF
TRBJ2-7 TRBV3-1 few ASSRMDSSYEQY
TRBJ1-3 TRBV3-1 many ASSQGGNTIY
TRBJ2-1 TRBV18 few ASSPYTLHYNEQF
TRBJ1-5 TRBV6-1 . ASSLDRGFPQPQH
TRBJ1-4 TRBV13 many ASSLGLGRGGEKLF
TRBJ2-3 TRBV18 . ASSPPGTGGTDTQY
TRBJ2-2 TRBV5-1 . ASSLDDRGSLF
TRBJ1-1 TRBV14 . ASSQAQYTEAF
TRBJ2-1 TRBV9 many ASSDHLGLAKSNEQF
TRBJ2-7 TRBV4-1 medium-sized ASSQESGSSYEQY
TRBJ2-7 TRBV15 few ATSRDLGRYEQY
TRBJ2-7 TRBV7-9 . ASSHPLVSVDSYEQY
TRBJ2-7 TRBV19 . ASSIDPHTWEQY
TRBJ1-5 TRBV28 many ASSLDPRRAGHNQPQH
TRBJ1-2 TRBV6-6 many ASSPGQDYGYT
TRBJ2-1 TRBV27 many ASRPTRSSYNEQF
TRBJ2-7 TRBV7-6 . ASSPSGISYEQY
TRBJ1-2 TRBV5-1 many ASSLDDVTYGYT
TRBJ2-5 TRBV7-2 . ASSDLMTGGKETQY
TRBJ2-1 TRBV4-1 . ASSLGQGRNNEQF
TRBJ2-2 TRBV4-1 . ASSQLQGPLGTGELF
TRBJ2-2 TRBV3-1 many ASSRVGGGYTGELF
TRBJ1-4 TRBV5-1 once ASTEGRGQATNEKLF
TRBJ1-5 TRBV12-3/TRBV12-4 few ASSPGGQSNQPQH
TRBJ2-3 TRBV20-1 many SARVQGLDLGPTDTQY
TRBJ2-3 TRBV10-3 . AIRTTSGESTDTQY
TRBJ1-4 TRBV7-8 few ASSLRDINEKLF
TRBJ2-7 TRBV28 many ASSRTGHLYEQY
TRBJ2-5 TRBV29-1 . SARPGGGQETQY
TRBJ2-7 TRBV3-1 . ASSFRDLPPHEQY
TRBJ2-3 TRBV27 . ASRQGGADTQY
TRBJ1-1 TRBV5-1 few ASSPGQGIGNTEAF
TRBJ2-1 TRBV7-2 . ASSLVQGAPNEQF
TRBJ2-7 TRBV6-1 many ASSGTSGYEQY
TRBJ2-7 TRBV6-6 few ASGRVPQGFSDEQY
TRBJ2-2 TRBV6-4 few ASSEGSTGELF
TRBJ2-3 TRBV29-1 . SVAPGGDTQY
TRBJ1-3 TRBV7-6 many ASSLSGIGNTIY
TRBJ1-3 TRBV9 . ASSVEVGKNTIY
TRBJ1-6 TRBV12-3/TRBV12-4 . ASREDRGYSPLH
TRBJ2-7 TRBV5-1 . ASSWSGTRSYEQY
TRBJ2-5 TRBV18 many ASSPTGLAGETQY
TRBJ2-5 TRBV20-1 few SAGQETQY